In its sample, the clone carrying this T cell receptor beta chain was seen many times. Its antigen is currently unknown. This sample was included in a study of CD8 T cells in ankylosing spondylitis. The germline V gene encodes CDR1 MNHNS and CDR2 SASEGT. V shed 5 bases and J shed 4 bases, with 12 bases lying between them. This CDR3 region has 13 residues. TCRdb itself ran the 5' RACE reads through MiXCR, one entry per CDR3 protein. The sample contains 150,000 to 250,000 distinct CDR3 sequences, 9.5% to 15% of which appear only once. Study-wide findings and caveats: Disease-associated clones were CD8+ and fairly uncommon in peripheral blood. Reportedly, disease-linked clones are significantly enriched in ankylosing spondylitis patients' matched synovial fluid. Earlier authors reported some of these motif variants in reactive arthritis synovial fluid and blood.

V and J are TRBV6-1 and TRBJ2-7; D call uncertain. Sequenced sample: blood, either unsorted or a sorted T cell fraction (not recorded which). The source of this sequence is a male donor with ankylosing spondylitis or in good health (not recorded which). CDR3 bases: TGTGCCAGCAGTCCCCCCGGGCTTTACGAGCAGTACTTC. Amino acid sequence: CASSPPGLYEQYF.